These 32 T cell receptor beta chains were sequenced from one sample in a study of OX40 agonist ivuxolimab in advanced cancers. TCRdb's table, derived via immunoSEQ multiplex PCR, lists solely in-frame clones and lacks some. The repertoire has 24,000 or so clones, 60% to 80% of them found once; the top ten carry 9.5% to 15%. The starting material was CD4+ or CD8+ T cells sorted from blood, obtained in a trial of the OX40 agonist ivuxolimab. The origin of the receptors is an adult with an advanced solid tumor such as melanoma, head and neck, liver or kidney cancer.

The chain employs TRBV4-2 and TRBJ1-2; 7 bases fit TRBD1. CDR3 length equals 15 residues. V dropped 5 bases and J dropped 1; count of bases not matched to a gene: 7. Germline lookup yields CDR1 LGHNA and CDR2 YNFKEQ. The CDR3 nucleotides are TGTGCCAGCAGCTACAGGGGAGCGGATAACTATGGCTACACCTTC. Translating it yields CASSYRGADNYGYTF.

This clone was counted once. The chain joins TRBV11-2 to TRBJ2-7; 7 bases map to TRBD2. Per the germline V gene, CDR1 is SGHAT and CDR2 is FQNNGV. J gave up 3 bases and V 6 bases, and 14 bases lay outside the gene matches. The CDR3 length is 16 residues. CDR3 in DNA: TGTGCCAGCAGACCGCTAAGGGGCGGGGGTTACTACGAGCAGTACTTC. Its protein is CASRPLRGGGYYEQYF.

This clone has a single count. This CDR3 is CASSLPSYGEKLFF. For the CDR3, the DNA is TGTGCCAGCAGCCTGCCTTCCTATGGGGAAAAACTGTTTTTT. V is TRBV7-9 and J is TRBJ1-4; D unresolved. The germline V gene encodes CDR1 SEHNR and CDR2 FQNEAQ (reference sequence). Trimming took 5 bases from V and 8 from J, leaving 15 bases between them. This CDR3 is built from 14 residues. Filled out from reference TRBV7-9 and TRBJ1-4, the complete variable domain reads DTGVSQNPRHKITKRGQNVTFRCDPISEHNRLYWYRQTLGQGPEFLTYFQNEAQLEKSRLLSDRFSAERPKGSFSTLEIQRTEQGDSAMYLCASSLPSYGEKLFFGSGTQLSVL.

The chain combines TRBV21-1 with TRBJ2-6; the DNA was not used to check the table's D call, TRBD1. TRBV21-1 is assigned pseudogene status. This CDR3 has 13 amino acids. The CDR3 coding sequence is TGTGCCAGCAGCAGTTCAGGGGCCAACGTCCTGACTTTC. It codes for CASSSSGANVLTF.

The chain uses TRBV5-1 and TRBJ1-1, with 8 bases that match TRBD1. CDR3 length: 15 amino acids. With 4 bases clipped from V and 0 bases from J, the junction kept 5 bases outside the gene matches. Germline-derived CDR1 and CDR2 are SGHRS and YFSETQ. DNA of the CDR3: TGCGCCAGCAGCAAGGACAGGGTTGTGAACACTGAAGCTTTCTTT. It codes for CASSKDRVVNTEAFF.

This chain connects TRBV10-3 to TRBJ2-2; TRBD2 matches 14 bases. Germline V lookup: CDR1 ENHRY, CDR2 SYGVKD. The trim removed 10 bases at V and 7 bases at J, leaving 5 bases unmatched. The CDR3 covers 14 residues. In DNA form, the CDR3 reads TGTGCCACTGGACTAGCGGGGGGAGGCGGGGAGCTGTTTTTT. Its translation: CATGLAGGGGELFF.

This clone was picked up a small number of times. The chain has TRBV6-5 and TRBJ2-7; D is undetermined. The germline V gene encodes CDR1 MNHEY and CDR2 SVGAGI. Trimming left V 6 bases short and J 0 bases short, with 15 bases between. The CDR3 is 15 residues long. CDR3 bases: TGTGCCAGCAGCCTACAAGGGATTATCTCCTACGAGCAGTACTTC. It is translated as CASSLQGIISYEQYF.

The chain combines TRBV6-5 with TRBJ2-7; D ambiguous. Germline lookup yields CDR1 MNHEY and CDR2 SVGAGI. The CDR3 is made up of 12 amino acids. The ends were cut back, 6 bases at V and 3 bases at J, with 9 bases in the middle. CDR3 DNA sequence: TGTGCCAGCAGCCGCAGTAGCTACGAGCAGTACTTC. This encodes CASSRSSYEQYF.

The rearrangement links TRBV9 to TRBJ2-6, with unresolved D. The germline CDR1 and CDR2 sequences are SGDLS and YYNGEE. The CDR3 runs to 11 residues. The V end was cut by 0 bases, the J end by 8 bases, with 0 bases between. This CDR3 is CASSVANVLTF. CDR3 DNA sequence: TGTGCCAGCAGCGTAGCCAACGTCCTGACTTTC.

V usage is TRBV7-9 and J usage is TRBJ2-7, with a tentative D call TRBD1 (6 bases). The length of the CDR3 is 12 residues. CDR1 is SEHNR and CDR2 is FQNEAQ in the germline V gene (reference sequence). The V end lost 7 bases, the J end lost 4 bases, and 11 bases lay between the germline ends. For the CDR3, the DNA is TGTGCCAGCACTGGGGGCGGGTACGAGCAGTACTTC. It translates to CASTGGGYEQYF.

The CDR3: CASSLTGGGEQYF. CDR3 nucleotides: TGTGCCAGCAGTCTCACAGGGGGCGGCGAGCAGTACTTC. The V gene is TRBV27, the J gene TRBJ2-7, with TRBD1 identical over 9 bases. The CDR3 is made up of 13 amino acids. The germline V gene has CDR1 MNHEY and CDR2 SMNVEV (reference sequence). Losses at the gene ends were 5 bases for V and 6 bases for J; bases not matched to a gene: 5.

V and J are TRBV28 and TRBJ2-7; 7 bases agree with TRBD1. From germline, CDR1 is MDHEN and CDR2 SYDVKM. This CDR3 spans 15 amino acids. The trim removed 4 bases at V and 5 bases at J, leaving 11 bases unmatched. Here the CDR3 reads CASSSRTGLGDEQYF. The CDR3 DNA reads TGTGCCAGCAGTTCACGGACAGGCCTGGGGGACGAGCAGTACTTC.

This chain connects TRBV28 to TRBJ1-2; TRBD1 is a possible D gene (5 bases). Germline CDR1 and CDR2: MDHEN and SYDVKM. Between the trimmed V and J ends, which lost 7 bases and 1 base, there was a span of 7 bases. This CDR3 comprises 12 residues. This CDR3 reads CASTGGNYGYTF. In nucleotides, the CDR3 is TGTGCCAGCACCGGGGGTAACTATGGCTACACCTTC.

The chain is built from TRBV19 and TRBJ2-1, with D possibly called TRBD1 or TRBD2 (5 bases each). The CDR3 consists of 16 residues. Between the trimmed V and J ends, which lost 4 bases and 4 bases, there was a span of 17 bases. Per germline, CDR1 LNHDA and CDR2 SQIVND (reference sequence). CDR3 nucleotide sequence: TGTGCCAGTAGTAGTTCGAGGGGTAAGGGATACAATGAGCAGTTCTTC. This encodes CASSSSRGKGYNEQFF.

This clone showed up just a few times. The chain has TRBV30 and TRBJ2-7; the match to TRBD1 covers 11 bases. Unmatched junction bases numbered 18, after V lost 1 base and J lost 7 bases. Germline V gives CDR1 GTSNPN, CDR2 SVGIG (reference sequence). The CDR3 contains 18 residues. Here the CDR3 reads CAWSGVREGQGATGEQYF. CDR3 nucleotides: TGTGCCTGGAGTGGAGTTCGGGAAGGACAGGGGGCGACAGGGGAGCAGTACTTC.

The V call is TRBV11-1, the J call TRBJ2-2; perhaps TRBD2 as D (7 bases). The CDR3 has 15 amino acids. Germline CDR1 reads SGHAT; CDR2 reads FQDESV (reference sequence). The ends were cut back, 5 bases at V and 6 bases at J, with 16 bases in the middle. The CDR3 nucleotides are TGTGCCAGCAGCCTCCGGGGGGCAGCAGCCGGGGAGCTGTTTTTT. This translates into CASSLRGAAAGELFF.

The chain joins TRBV6-1 to TRBJ1-6, with D unclear. The CDR3 totals 15 residues. CDR1 is MNHNS and CDR2 is SASEGT in the germline V gene. The V end was cut by 0 bases, the J end by 6 bases, with 9 bases between. CDR3 DNA: TGTGCCAGCAGTGAAGCTAGGGTACCTAATTCACCCCTCCACTTT. It is translated as CASSEARVPNSPLHF.

This sequence joins TRBV2 and TRBJ1-4; D unresolved. Germline loops: CDR1 SNHLY, CDR2 FYNNEI. The V end lost 4 bases, the J end lost 7 bases, and 7 bases lay between the germline ends. The CDR3 extends over 12 amino acids. CDR3 sequence (DNA): TGTGCCAGCAGTGGGCAGGCTGAAAAACTGTTTTTT. Amino acids: CASSGQAEKLFF. The whole variable domain, remainder taken from reference TRBV2 and TRBJ1-4, is EPEVTQTPSHQVTQMGQEVILRCVPISNHLYFYWYRQILGQKVEFLVSFYNNEISEKSEIFDDQFSVERPDGSNFTLKIRSTKLEDSAMYFCASSGQAEKLFFGSGTQLSVL.

The chain links TRBV5-1 to TRBJ1-5, with D possibly TRBD1 on 5 matching bases. Per germline, CDR1 SGHRS and CDR2 YFSETQ. The CDR3 runs to 13 residues. V lost 4 bases to trimming and J lost 7 bases, with 12 bases between them. The CDR3 bases are TGCGCCAGCAGCGAGGGGCCGGGACAGCCCCAGCATTTT. It yields the protein CASSEGPGQPQHF.

The gene calls are TRBV6-5 and TRBJ2-7; TRBD2 might be the D (6 bases). CDR3 length: 12 amino acids. Looked up from germline, CDR1 is MNHEY and CDR2 is SVGAGI. Trimming pared 8 bases from V and 1 base from J, leaving 9 bases between. The CDR3 nucleotides read TGTGCCAGCGGGGACTTTTCCTACGAGCAGTACTTC. Translation gives CASGDFSYEQYF.

This chain uses TRBV30 with TRBJ1-5; D not resolved. Germline V gene lookup returns CDR1 GTSNPN and CDR2 SVGIG (reference sequence). V was pared by 3 bases and J by 2 bases, with 20 bases between. This CDR3 comprises 17 residues. The CDR3 nucleotides read TGTGCCTGGAGCAAATACACGGCGGTTGCGGGCAATCAGCCCCAGCATTTT. Translating gives CAWSKYTAVAGNQPQHF. Full variable domain (missing parts from reference TRBV30 and TRBJ1-5): SQTIHQWPATLVQPVGSPLSLECTVEGTSNPNLYWYRQAAGRGLQLLFYSVGIGQISSEVPQNLSASRPQDRQFILSSKKLLLSDSGFYLCAWSKYTAVAGNQPQHFGDGTRLSIL.

This chain connects TRBV5-1 to TRBJ1-4, with unresolved D. CDR1 and CDR2 from the germline V gene are SGHRS and YFSETQ. Trimming took off 3 bases at V and 8 bases at J, with 20 bases between the two ends. There are 16 residues in the CDR3. CDR3 protein: CASSSGHSPRGEKLFF. CDR3 DNA sequence: TGCGCCAGCAGCTCGGGTCACTCCCCCCGAGGCGAAAAACTGTTTTTT.

The chain employs TRBV5-1 and TRBJ2-2, with a weak D call TRBD2 (6 bases). The V gene's germline CDR1 is SGHRS and CDR2 YFSETQ. V was trimmed by 2 bases and J by 7 bases, leaving 9 bases between them. This CDR3 is 13 amino acids long. The CDR3 here is CASSFAGRGELFF. DNA for the CDR3: TGCGCCAGCAGCTTCGCGGGACGCGGGGAGCTGTTTTTT.

The J gene is TRBJ2-7, the V gene TRBV11-1; 9 positions agree with TRBD1. V lost 5 bases and J lost 1; bases outside the gene matches: 3. The CDR3 has 14 amino acids. Germline V gene lookup returns CDR1 SGHAT and CDR2 FQDESV (reference sequence). CDR3 residues: CASSAGQGSYEQYF. DNA for the CDR3: TGTGCCAGCAGCGCAGGACAGGGGTCCTACGAGCAGTACTTC.

The V gene is TRBV11-2, the J gene TRBJ2-3; D is possibly TRBD1 (5 bases). The CDR3 spans 17 residues. Trimming removed 3 bases at V and 3 bases at J, with 19 bases between. Looked up from germline, CDR1 is SGHAT and CDR2 is FQNNGV. The CDR3 reads CASSFRLDTQLTDTQYF. The CDR3 DNA reads TGTGCCAGCAGCTTCCGATTGGACACCCAATTAACAGATACGCAGTATTTT.

The chain is built from TRBV6-1 and TRBJ1-6, with D unclear. The ends were cut back, 2 bases at V and 9 bases at J, with 2 bases in the middle. This CDR3 has 11 amino acids. The germline CDR1 and CDR2 sequences are MNHNS and SASEGT. The CDR3 region is CASSEISPLHF. As DNA, the CDR3 is TGTGCCAGCAGTGAAATTTCACCCCTCCACTTT.

The DNA for the CDR3 is TGTGCCAGCAGCGCCAGGGGACTCCAGGACTATGGCTACACCTTC. Its protein is CASSARGLQDYGYTF. The chain joins TRBV9 to TRBJ1-2; D possibly corresponds to TRBD1 (6 bases). Trimming shortened V by 3 bases and J by 3 bases, and 15 bases separated the two germline ends. Germline CDR1 is SGDLS and CDR2 is YYNGEE. The CDR3 is 15 amino acids.

The V gene is TRBV7-9, the J gene TRBJ1-4; the match to TRBD1 covers 11 bases. Per the germline V gene, CDR1 is SEHNR and CDR2 is FQNEAQ (reference sequence). The CDR3 covers 15 residues. Unmatched junction bases numbered 4, after V lost 3 bases and J lost 7 bases. The CDR3 protein is CASSLGQGEGEKLFF. The CDR3 DNA is TGTGCCAGCAGCTTGGGACAGGGGGAAGGTGAAAAACTGTTTTTT.

This chain links TRBV5-1 with TRBJ1-2; D is perhaps TRBD1 (5 bases). Per germline, CDR1 SGHRS and CDR2 YFSETQ. This CDR3 is built from 13 residues. The germline V and J ends were trimmed by 3 bases and 4 bases, with 10 bases remaining between them. CDR3: CASSSGGSYGYTF. The CDR3 bases are TGCGCCAGCAGCTCGGGGGGAAGCTATGGCTACACCTTC.

The V gene is TRBV28, the J gene TRBJ2-5; 11 nucleotides line up with TRBD1. The CDR3 runs 15 residues. Germline V gene sequence: CDR1 MDHEN, CDR2 SYDVKM. V shed 5 bases and J 2 bases; nucleotides not matched to a gene: 4. The CDR3 DNA reads TGTGCCAGCAGTGCGGGACAGGGGGGACAAGAGACCCAGTACTTC. This sequence encodes CASSAGQGGQETQYF.

The V gene is TRBV20-1, the J gene TRBJ1-1; D is unresolved. Trimming pared 6 bases from V and 9 bases from J, leaving 14 bases between. Germline CDR1 DFQATT, CDR2 SNEGSKA (reference sequence). The CDR3 loop spans 11 amino acids. CDR3 sequence (DNA): TGCAGTGCCCCGGACGGAATGAAAGCTTTCTTT. It yields the protein CSAPDGMKAFF.

V is TRBV6-1 and J is TRBJ1-2, with D possibly matching TRBD1 (6 bases). The CDR3 consists of 14 residues. V dropped 4 bases and J dropped 8 bases, with 17 bases sitting between them. Germline-derived CDR1 and CDR2 are MNHNS and SASEGT. The CDR3 loop is CASSGKQGVSGYTF. The CDR3 nucleotides are TGTGCCAGCAGTGGTAAACAGGGTGTTAGCGGCTACACCTTC.